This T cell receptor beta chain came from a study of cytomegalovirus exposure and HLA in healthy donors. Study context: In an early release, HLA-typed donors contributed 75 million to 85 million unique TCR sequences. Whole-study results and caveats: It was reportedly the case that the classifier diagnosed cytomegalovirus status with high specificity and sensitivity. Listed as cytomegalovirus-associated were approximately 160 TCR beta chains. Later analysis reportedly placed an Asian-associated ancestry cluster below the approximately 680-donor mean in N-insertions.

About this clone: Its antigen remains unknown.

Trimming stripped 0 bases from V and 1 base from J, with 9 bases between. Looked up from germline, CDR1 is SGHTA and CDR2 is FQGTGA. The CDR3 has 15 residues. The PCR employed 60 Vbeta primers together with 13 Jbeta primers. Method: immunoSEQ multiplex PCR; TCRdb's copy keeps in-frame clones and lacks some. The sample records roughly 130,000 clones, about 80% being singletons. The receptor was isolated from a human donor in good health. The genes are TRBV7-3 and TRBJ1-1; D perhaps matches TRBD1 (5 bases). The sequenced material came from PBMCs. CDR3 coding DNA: TGTGCCAGCAGCTTAACTGCTACAGGGAACACTGAAGCTTTCTTT. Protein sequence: CASSLTATGNTEAFF.